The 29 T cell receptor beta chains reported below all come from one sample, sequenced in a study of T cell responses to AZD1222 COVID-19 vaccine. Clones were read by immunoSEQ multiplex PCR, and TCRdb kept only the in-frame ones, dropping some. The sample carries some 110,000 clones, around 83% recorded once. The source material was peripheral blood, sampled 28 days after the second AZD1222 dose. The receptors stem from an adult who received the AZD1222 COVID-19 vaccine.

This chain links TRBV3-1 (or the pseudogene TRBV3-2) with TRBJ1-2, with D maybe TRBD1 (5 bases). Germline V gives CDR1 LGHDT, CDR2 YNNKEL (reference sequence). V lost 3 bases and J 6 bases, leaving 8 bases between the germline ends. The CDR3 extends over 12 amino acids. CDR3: CASSQMGDGYTF. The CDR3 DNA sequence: TGTGCCAGCAGCCAGATGGGGGATGGCTACACCTTC.

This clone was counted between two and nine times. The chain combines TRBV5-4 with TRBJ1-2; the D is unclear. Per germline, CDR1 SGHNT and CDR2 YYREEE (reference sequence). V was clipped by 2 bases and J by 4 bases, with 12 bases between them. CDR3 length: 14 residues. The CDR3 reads CASSFVGTGYGYTF. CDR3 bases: TGTGCCAGCAGCTTTGTGGGCACTGGCTATGGCTACACCTTC.

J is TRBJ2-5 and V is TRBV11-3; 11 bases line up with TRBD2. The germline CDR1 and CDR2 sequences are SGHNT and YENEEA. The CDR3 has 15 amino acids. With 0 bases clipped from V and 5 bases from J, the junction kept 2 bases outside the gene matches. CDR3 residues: CASSLETSGEETQYF. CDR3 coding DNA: TGTGCCAGCAGCTTAGAGACTAGCGGGGAGGAGACCCAGTACTTC.

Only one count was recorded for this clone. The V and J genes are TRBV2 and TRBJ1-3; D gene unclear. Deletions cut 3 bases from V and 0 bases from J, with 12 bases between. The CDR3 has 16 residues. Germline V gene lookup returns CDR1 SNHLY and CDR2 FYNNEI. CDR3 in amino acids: CASSDARLISGNTIYF. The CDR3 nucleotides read TGTGCCAGCAGTGACGCCAGGCTTATCTCTGGAAACACCATATATTTT.

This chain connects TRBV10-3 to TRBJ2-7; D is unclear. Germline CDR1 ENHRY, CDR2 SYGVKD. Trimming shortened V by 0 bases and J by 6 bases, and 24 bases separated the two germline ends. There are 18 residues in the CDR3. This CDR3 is CAISESIGSSGGIGEQYF. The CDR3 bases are TGTGCCATCAGTGAGTCGATAGGTTCGTCTGGTGGGATCGGCGAGCAGTACTTC.

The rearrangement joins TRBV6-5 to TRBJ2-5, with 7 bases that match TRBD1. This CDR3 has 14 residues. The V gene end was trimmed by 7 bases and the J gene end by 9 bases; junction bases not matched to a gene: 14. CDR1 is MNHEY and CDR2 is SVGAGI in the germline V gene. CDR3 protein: CASTDGQASRAQYF. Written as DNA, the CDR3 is TGTGCCAGCACCGACGGACAGGCGTCAAGGGCCCAGTACTTC.

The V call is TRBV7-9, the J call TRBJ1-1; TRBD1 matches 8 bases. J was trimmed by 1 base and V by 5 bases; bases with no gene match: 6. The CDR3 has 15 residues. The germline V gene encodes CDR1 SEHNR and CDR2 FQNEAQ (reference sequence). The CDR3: CASSLGQGGNTEAFF. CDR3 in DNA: TGTGCCAGCAGCCTTGGACAGGGAGGGAACACTGAAGCTTTCTTT.

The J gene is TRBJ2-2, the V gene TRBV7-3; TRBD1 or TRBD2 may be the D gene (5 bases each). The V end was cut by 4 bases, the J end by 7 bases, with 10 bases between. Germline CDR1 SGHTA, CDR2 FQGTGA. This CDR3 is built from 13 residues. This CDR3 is CASSWDRGGELFF. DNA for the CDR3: TGTGCCAGCAGCTGGGACCGCGGCGGGGAGCTGTTTTTT.

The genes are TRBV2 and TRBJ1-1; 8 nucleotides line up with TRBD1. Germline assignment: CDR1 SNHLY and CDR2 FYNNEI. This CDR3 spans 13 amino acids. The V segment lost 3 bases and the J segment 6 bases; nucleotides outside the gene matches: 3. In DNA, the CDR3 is TGTGCCAGCAGTGAGTACAGGGGGGCTGAAGCTTTCTTT. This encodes CASSEYRGAEAFF.

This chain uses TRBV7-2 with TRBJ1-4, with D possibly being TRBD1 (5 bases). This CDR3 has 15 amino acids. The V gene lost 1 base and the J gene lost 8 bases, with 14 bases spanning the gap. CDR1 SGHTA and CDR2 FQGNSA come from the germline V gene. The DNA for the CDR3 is TGTGCCAGCAGCTTAGTTGGCAGGGTGAGGGAAAAACTGTTTTTT. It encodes CASSLVGRVREKLFF.

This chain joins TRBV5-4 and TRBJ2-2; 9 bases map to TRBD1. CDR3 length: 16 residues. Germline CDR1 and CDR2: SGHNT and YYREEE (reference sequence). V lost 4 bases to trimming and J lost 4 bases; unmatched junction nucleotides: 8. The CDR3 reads CASSPGQGRGTGELFF. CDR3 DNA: TGTGCCAGCAGCCCTGGACAGGGGAGGGGCACCGGGGAGCTGTTTTTT. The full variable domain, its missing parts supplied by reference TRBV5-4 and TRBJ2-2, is ETGVTQSPTHLIKTRGQQVTLRCSSQSGHNTVSWYQQALGQGPQFIFQYYREEENGRGNFPPRFSGLQFPNYSSELNVNALELDDSALYLCASSPGQGRGTGELFFGEGSRLTVL.

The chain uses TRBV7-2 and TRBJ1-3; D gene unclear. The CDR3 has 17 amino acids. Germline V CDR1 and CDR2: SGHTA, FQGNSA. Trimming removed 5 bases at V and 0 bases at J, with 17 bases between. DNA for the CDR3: TGTGCCAGCAGCGCAGAAACGAGGATTACCTCTGGAAACACCATATATTTT. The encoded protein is CASSAETRITSGNTIYF.

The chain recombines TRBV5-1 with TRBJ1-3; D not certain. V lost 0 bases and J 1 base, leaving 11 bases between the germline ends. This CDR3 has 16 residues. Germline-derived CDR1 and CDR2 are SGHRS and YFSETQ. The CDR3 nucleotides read TGCGCCAGCAGCTTGGTGGGGTCCGATTCTGGAAACACCATATATTTT. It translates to CASSLVGSDSGNTIYF.

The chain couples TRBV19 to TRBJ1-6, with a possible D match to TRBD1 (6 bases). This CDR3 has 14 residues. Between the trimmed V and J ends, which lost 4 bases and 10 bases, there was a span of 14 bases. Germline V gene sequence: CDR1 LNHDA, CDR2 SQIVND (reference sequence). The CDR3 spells CASSSTGFGSPLHF. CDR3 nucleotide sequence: TGTGCCAGTAGTAGCACAGGGTTTGGCTCACCCCTCCACTTT.

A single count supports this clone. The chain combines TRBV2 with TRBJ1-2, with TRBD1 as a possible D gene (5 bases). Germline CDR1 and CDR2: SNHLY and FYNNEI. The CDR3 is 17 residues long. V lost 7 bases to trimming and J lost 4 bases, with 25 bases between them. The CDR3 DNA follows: TGTGCCAGCACCAGAGTGAGGTCTGGGGCTCAGGGCTATGGCTACACCTTC. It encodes CASTRVRSGAQGYGYTF.

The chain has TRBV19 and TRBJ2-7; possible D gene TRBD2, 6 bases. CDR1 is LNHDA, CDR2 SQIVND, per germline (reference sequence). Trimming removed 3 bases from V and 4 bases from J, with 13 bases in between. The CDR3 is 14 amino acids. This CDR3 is CASSMEGFAYEQYF. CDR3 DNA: TGTGCCAGTAGTATGGAGGGGTTTGCGTACGAGCAGTACTTC.

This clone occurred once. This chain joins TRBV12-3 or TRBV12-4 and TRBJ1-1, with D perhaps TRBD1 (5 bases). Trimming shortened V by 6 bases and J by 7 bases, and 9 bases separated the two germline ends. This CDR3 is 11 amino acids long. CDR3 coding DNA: TGTGCCAGCAGGCGGGGGGGTGAAGCTTTCTTT. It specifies CASRRGGEAFF.

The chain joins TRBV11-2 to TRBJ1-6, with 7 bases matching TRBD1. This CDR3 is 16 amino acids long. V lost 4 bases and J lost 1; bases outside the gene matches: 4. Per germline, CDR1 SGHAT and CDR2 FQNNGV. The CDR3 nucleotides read TGTGCCAGCAGCTACAGGGGAAAATCCTATAATTCACCCCTCCACTTT. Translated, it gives CASSYRGKSYNSPLHF.

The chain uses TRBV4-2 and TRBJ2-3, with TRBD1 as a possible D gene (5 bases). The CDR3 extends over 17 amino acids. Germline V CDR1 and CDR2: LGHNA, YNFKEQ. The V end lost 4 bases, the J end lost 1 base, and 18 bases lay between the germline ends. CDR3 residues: CASSRSGNPGRTDTQYF. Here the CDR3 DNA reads TGTGCCAGCAGCCGGTCGGGCAACCCAGGGCGCACAGATACGCAGTATTTT.

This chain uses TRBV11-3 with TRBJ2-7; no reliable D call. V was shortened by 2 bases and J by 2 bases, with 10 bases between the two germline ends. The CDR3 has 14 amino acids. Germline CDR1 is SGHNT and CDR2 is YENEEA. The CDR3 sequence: CASSLSGPTYEQYF. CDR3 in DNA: TGTGCCAGCAGCTTAAGTGGGCCCACCTACGAGCAGTACTTC. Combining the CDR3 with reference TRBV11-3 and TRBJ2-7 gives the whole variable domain EAGVVQSPRYKIIEKKQPVAFWCNPISGHNTLYWYLQNLGQGPELLIRYENEEAVDDSQLPKDRFSAERLKGVDSTLKIQPAELGDSAVYLCASSLSGPTYEQYFGPGTRLTVT.

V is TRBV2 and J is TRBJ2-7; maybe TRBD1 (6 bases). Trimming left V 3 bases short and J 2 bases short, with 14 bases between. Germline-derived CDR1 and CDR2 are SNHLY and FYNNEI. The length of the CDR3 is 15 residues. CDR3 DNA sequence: TGTGCCAGCAGTGATCCGGTGGACAGCCCCTACGAGCAGTACTTC. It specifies CASSDPVDSPYEQYF.

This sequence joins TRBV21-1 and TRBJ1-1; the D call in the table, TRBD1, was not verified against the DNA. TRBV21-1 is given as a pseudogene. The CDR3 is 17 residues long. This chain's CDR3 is CASSVSDRPTMNTEAFF. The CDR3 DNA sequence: TGTGCCAGCAGCGTCTCGGACAGGCCAACAATGAACACTGAAGCTTTCTTT.

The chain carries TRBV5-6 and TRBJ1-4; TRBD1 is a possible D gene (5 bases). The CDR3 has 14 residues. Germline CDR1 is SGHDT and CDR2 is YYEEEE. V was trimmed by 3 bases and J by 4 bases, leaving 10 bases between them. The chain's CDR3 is CASSSGRFNEKLFF. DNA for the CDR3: TGTGCCAGCAGCTCGGGACGGTTTAATGAAAAACTGTTTTTT.

CDR3: CASSQDGRTSGGYWEQYF. The DNA of the CDR3 is TGCGCCAGCAGCCAAGATGGGAGGACTAGCGGGGGGTACTGGGAGCAGTACTTC. The V and J genes are TRBV4-1 and TRBJ2-7; 14 positions agree with TRBD2. CDR3 length equals 18 residues. The V gene's germline CDR1 is MGHRA and CDR2 YSYEKL. The junction had 11 bases not matched to a gene; V was cut back by 0 bases and J by 7 bases.

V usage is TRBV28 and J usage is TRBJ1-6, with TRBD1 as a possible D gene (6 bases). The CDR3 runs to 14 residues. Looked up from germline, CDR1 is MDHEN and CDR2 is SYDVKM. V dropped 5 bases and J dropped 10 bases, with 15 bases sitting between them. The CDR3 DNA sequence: TGTGCCAGCAGTCCCCCGTTGCAGGGGTCACCCCTCCACTTT. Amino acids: CASSPPLQGSPLHF. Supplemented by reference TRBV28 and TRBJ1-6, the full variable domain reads DVKVTQSSRYLVKRTGEKVFLECVQDMDHENMFWYRQDPGLGLRLIYFSYDVKMKEKGDIPEGYSVSREKKERFSLILESASTNQTSMYLCASSPPLQGSPLHFGNGTRLTVT.

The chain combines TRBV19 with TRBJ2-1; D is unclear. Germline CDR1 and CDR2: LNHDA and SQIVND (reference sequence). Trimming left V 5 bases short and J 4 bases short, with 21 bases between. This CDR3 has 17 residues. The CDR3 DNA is TGTGCCAGTAGTCCCCTGCGGCGGACCGATGATTACAATGAGCAGTTCTTC. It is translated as CASSPLRRTDDYNEQFF. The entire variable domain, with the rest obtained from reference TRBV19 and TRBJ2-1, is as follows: DGGITQSPKYLFRKEGQNVTLSCEQNLNHDAMYWYRQDPGQGLRLIYYSQIVNDFQKGDIAEGYSVSREKKESFPLTVTSAQKNPTAFYLCASSPLRRTDDYNEQFFGPGTRLTVL.

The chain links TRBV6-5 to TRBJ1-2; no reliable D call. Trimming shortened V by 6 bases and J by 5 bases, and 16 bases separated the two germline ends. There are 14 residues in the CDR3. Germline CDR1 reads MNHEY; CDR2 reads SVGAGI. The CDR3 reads CASSAGEPLYGYTF. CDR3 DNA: TGTGCCAGCAGCGCAGGAGAACCTCTTTATGGCTACACCTTC.

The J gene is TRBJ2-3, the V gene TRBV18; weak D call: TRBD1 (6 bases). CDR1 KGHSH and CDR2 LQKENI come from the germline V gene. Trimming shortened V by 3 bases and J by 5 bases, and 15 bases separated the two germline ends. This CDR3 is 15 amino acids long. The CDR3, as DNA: TGTGCCAGCTCACCCTCGTTGGGGGCCTTAGATACGCAGTATTTT. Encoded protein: CASSPSLGALDTQYF.

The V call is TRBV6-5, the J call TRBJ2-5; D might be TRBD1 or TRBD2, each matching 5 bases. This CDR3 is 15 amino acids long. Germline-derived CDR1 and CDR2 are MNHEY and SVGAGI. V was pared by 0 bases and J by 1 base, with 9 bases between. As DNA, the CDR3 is TGTGCCAGCAGTTACTCGGGGCGGGTCCAAGAGACCCAGTACTTC. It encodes CASSYSGRVQETQYF.